This T cell receptor beta chain emerged from a study of cytomegalovirus exposure and HLA in healthy donors. CDR1 is MNHEY and CDR2 is SMNVEV in the germline V gene (reference sequence). CDR3 length: 17 residues. V lost 3 bases and J lost 2; bases outside the gene matches: 10. With respect to this clone: Antigen unknown.

The assay was immunoSEQ multiplex PCR, and TCRdb's table has in-frame clones only and misses some. Counted here are about 360,000 clones, about nine tenths occurring once; the ten biggest clones make up 0.83%. Points from the study as a whole: Most TCRs appeared rarely, but some public TCRs recurred in many donors. Overall, roughly 170 TCR beta chains were annotated as cytomegalovirus-associated. Cytomegalovirus status, reportedly, was diagnosed with high specificity and sensitivity by the classifier.

Among the 90 to 150 subjects of the validation cohort, separate from the roughly 700-subject first cohort, were the donors. This sequence originates from a woman aged 18-29 years in good health and CMV-seronegative. The V gene is TRBV27, the J gene TRBJ2-7, with 10 bases lining up with TRBD1. Sequencing was performed on PBMCs. CDR3 in amino acids: CASSFFLPGTGAYEQYF. CDR3 sequence (DNA): TGTGCCAGCAGTTTCTTCCTGCCTGGGACAGGGGCCTACGAGCAGTACTTC.